This T cell receptor beta chain was identified during a study of Graves' ophthalmopathy and Graves' hyperthyroidism. The study, taken as a whole, reports: Appearing in blood as well were most expanded thyroid clonotypes above 0.001 frequency.

Germline V lookup: CDR1 DFQATT, CDR2 SNEGSKA (reference sequence). Trimming took off 7 bases at V and 5 bases at J, with 14 bases between the two ends. This CDR3 is built from 12 residues. TCR beta CDR3 amplification used RNA transcripts. RT-PCR in the first round used HTBI primers; a second-round multiplex PCR followed. TCRdb reprocessed the multiplex PCR reads via MiXCR and lists one record per CDR3 protein. This table holds 200,000 to 250,000 distinct CDR3 sequences, less than 30% found once. In the case of this clonotype: Its antigen is unknown.

This clonotype originated in a middle-aged man with Graves' ophthalmopathy. V and J are TRBV20-1 and TRBJ2-5; the D gene could be TRBD1 or TRBD2 (6 bases each). Sequenced material: peripheral blood. CDR3 sequence (DNA): TGCAGTGTTGGGGGGCAGAGGGAGACCCAGTACTTC. Translating it yields CSVGGQRETQYF.